One and the same sample provided the 14 T cell receptor beta chains below, sequenced in a study of regulatory T cells in long-lasting Graves disease. The TCR beta library used iRepertoire HTBI primers with Arm-PCR amplification of CDR3. Via MiXCR, TCRdb re-called the multiplex PCR reads, giving one row per CDR3 protein. The table records hundreds of thousands of distinct CDR3 sequences, over 15% of them present only once. Time point in this sample: newly diagnosed GD, antithyroid drugs for less than 3 months. Generation of the TCR library employed RNA extracted from PBMCs. Another study also made use of these data, one on T cells in Graves' hyperthyroidism and ophthalmopathy.

Sequenced here: peripheral blood mononuclear cells (PBMCs), sampled at new diagnosis, from a patient treated with antithyroid drugs. The receptors come from a man in his forties or fifties with Graves disease.

This clonotype was detected ten times or more. This sequence joins TRBV29-1 and TRBJ2-2, with 7 bases matching TRBD1. Looked up from germline, CDR1 is SQVTM and CDR2 is ANQGSEA. Trimming cost V 5 bases and J 3 bases; bases outside gene matches: 3. This CDR3 region has 13 residues. CDR3 loop: CSVMGTDTGELFF. As DNA, the CDR3 is TGCAGCGTTATGGGGACAGACACCGGGGAGCTGTTTTTT.

As for this clonotype: A read error may explain this, as a much larger clone is one base away. This chain connects TRBV28 to TRBJ2-4; maybe TRBD2 (5 bases). Looked up from germline, CDR1 is MDHEN and CDR2 is SYDVKM. Trimming took 4 bases from V and 8 from J, leaving 12 bases between them. The CDR3 has 13 residues. CDR3 coding DNA: TGTGCCAGCAGTTCCCCACGGGGAGACATTCAGTACTTC. Protein sequence: CASSSPRGDIQYF.

The genes are TRBV18 and TRBJ2-7; 8 nucleotides agree with TRBD2. Losses at the gene ends were 6 bases for V and 1 base for J; bases not matched to a gene: 8. The CDR3 extends over 15 amino acids. The V gene's germline CDR1 is KGHSH and CDR2 LQKENI. Written as DNA, the CDR3 is TGTGCCAGCTCTGATAGCGGGGTAGGTTCCTACGAGCAGTACTTC. It encodes CASSDSGVGSYEQYF.

This clonotype was found many times. The chain uses TRBV18 and TRBJ2-1; D is unclear. Trimming cost V 11 bases and J 4 bases, with 27 bases left between them. This CDR3 comprises 17 residues. Germline V CDR1 and CDR2: KGHSH, LQKENI. CDR3 sequence: CAARREMGGRWYNEQFF. In DNA form, the CDR3 reads TGTGCCGCGCGCCGAGAAATGGGTGGAAGGTGGTACAATGAGCAGTTCTTC.

This clonotype was seen repeatedly, ten times or more. This chain connects TRBV2 to TRBJ2-7; 8 positions match TRBD2. CDR1 and CDR2 (germline): SNHLY, FYNNEI. This CDR3 contains 13 residues. The trim removed 2 bases at V and 4 bases at J, leaving 1 base unmatched. The CDR3 here is CASSEPSGYEQYF. The CDR3 DNA sequence: TGTGCCAGCAGTGAACCTAGCGGGTACGAGCAGTACTTC.

A word on this clonotype: This may arise from a read error, as a much more abundant clone is one base away. The CDR3 end shows no conserved phenylalanine or tryptophan, and so a read error is likely. The chain combines TRBV6-1 with TRBJ1-1; D not resolved. V lost 6 bases to trimming and J lost 6 bases, with 11 bases between them. Germline V lookup: CDR1 MNHNS, CDR2 SASEGT. This CDR3 is 12 amino acids long. CDR3 region: CASSGYLPEAFS. The CDR3 DNA sequence: TGTGCCAGCAGCGGGTACCTCCCTGAAGCTTTCTCT.

This clonotype has a handful of counts. This chain uses TRBV29-1 with TRBJ2-5; 8 positions agree with TRBD1. Trimming removed 8 bases from V and 5 bases from J; junction bases left unmatched: 7. CDR1 is SQVTM and CDR2 is ANQGSEA in the germline V gene. There are 12 residues in the CDR3. CDR3 in amino acids: CSSGQGGETQYF. DNA for the CDR3: TGCAGCTCAGGACAGGGTGGGGAGACCCAGTACTTC.

Regarding this clonotype: A much larger clonotype is one base distant, so this may be a read error. The chain links TRBV5-1 to TRBJ2-1; TRBD1 agrees at 7 bases. The CDR3 consists of 15 residues. Unmatched junction bases numbered 13, after V lost 3 bases and J lost 10 bases. CDR1 SGHRS and CDR2 YFSETQ come from the germline V gene. CDR3 residues: CASSSSPGQQAEQFF. The CDR3 DNA reads TGCGCCAGCAGCTCATCACCGGGACAGCAGGCCGAGCAGTTCTTC.

Ten or more counts support this clonotype. The chain is built from TRBV27 and TRBJ2-3, with D perhaps assigned TRBD1 or TRBD2 (5 bases each). The CDR3 length is 16 residues. V dropped 4 bases and J dropped 2 bases, with 16 bases sitting between them. Germline loops: CDR1 MNHEY, CDR2 SMNVEV (reference sequence). CDR3 nucleotides: TGTGCCAGCAGTTCCCCGGCCAGGGACCTCACAGATACGCAGTATTTT. Translation gives CASSSPARDLTDTQYF.

This clonotype appeared many times. The chain links TRBV6-1 to TRBJ1-5, with D perhaps matching TRBD1 (5 bases). Trimming took off 0 bases at V and 1 base at J, with 10 bases between the two ends. CDR3 length: 16 amino acids. The germline CDR1 and CDR2 sequences are MNHNS and SASEGT. CDR3 residues: CASSEARQRSNQPQHF. The CDR3 DNA sequence: TGTGCCAGCAGTGAAGCGCGACAGAGGAGCAATCAGCCCCAGCATTTT.

This clonotype was counted ten times or more. V and J are TRBV7-9 and TRBJ2-4; TRBD2 aligns across 11 bases. Germline V gene data show CDR1 as SEHNR and CDR2 as FQNEAQ (reference sequence). This CDR3 has 16 amino acids. The ends lost 5 bases at V and 9 bases at J; junction bases unmatched: 12. The CDR3 DNA reads TGTGCCAGCAGCGTCACTAGCGGGGGCCGTTATTCCATTCAGTACTTC. Its protein is CASSVTSGGRYSIQYF.

This clonotype was counted at least ten times. The J gene is TRBJ2-3, the V gene TRBV25-1, with D perhaps TRBD1 (6 bases). Trimming removed 1 base at V and 0 bases at J, with 11 bases between. Germline V gene lookup returns CDR1 MGHDK and CDR2 SYGVNS. The CDR3 loop spans 16 amino acids. The CDR3 here is CASSESPGASTDTQYF. The CDR3 DNA reads as TGTGCCAGCAGTGAATCTCCAGGGGCCAGCACAGATACGCAGTATTTT. The whole variable domain, remainder taken from reference TRBV25-1 and TRBJ2-3, is EADIYQTPRYLVIGTGKKITLECSQTMGHDKMYWYQQDPGMELHLIHYSYGVNSTEKGDLSSESTVSRIRTEHFPLTLESARPSHTSQYLCASSESPGASTDTQYFGPGTRLTVL.

About this clonotype itself: A single base separates this from a much larger clone, so it may be a read error. V usage is TRBV4-1 and J usage is TRBJ1-6; a possible D gene is TRBD1 (6 bases). V dropped 4 bases and J dropped 6 bases, with 7 bases sitting between them. Germline V gives CDR1 MGHRA, CDR2 YSYEKL. The CDR3 has 13 residues. The CDR3 spells CASSRDINSPLHF. CDR3 bases: TGCGCCAGCAGCCGGGACATTAATTCACCCCTCCACTTT.

At least ten counts were recorded for this clonotype. V and J are TRBV24-1 and TRBJ2-2, with D perhaps TRBD1 (7 bases). V lost 10 bases to trimming and J lost 6 bases, with 23 bases between them. This CDR3 spans 16 amino acids. Looked up from germline, CDR1 is KGHDR and CDR2 is SFDVKD. CDR3 sequence reads: CATSRGGAGRAGELFF. CDR3 nucleotides: TGTGCCACGTCGAGAGGGGGCGCGGGACGAGCCGGGGAGCTGTTTTTT.